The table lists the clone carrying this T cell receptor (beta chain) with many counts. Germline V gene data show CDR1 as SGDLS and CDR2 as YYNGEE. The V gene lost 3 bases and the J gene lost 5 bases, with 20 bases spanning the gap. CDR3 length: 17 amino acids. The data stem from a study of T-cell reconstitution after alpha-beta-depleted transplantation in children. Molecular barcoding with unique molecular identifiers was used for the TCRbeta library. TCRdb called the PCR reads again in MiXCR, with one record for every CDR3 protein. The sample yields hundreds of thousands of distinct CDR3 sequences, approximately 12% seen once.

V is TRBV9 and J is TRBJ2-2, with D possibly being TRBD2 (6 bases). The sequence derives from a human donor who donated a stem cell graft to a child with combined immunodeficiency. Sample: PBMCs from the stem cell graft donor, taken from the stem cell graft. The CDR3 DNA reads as TGTGCCAGCAGCGCCCGAGCAGGAGGGAGATTTACCGGGGAGCTGTTTTTT. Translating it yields CASSARAGGRFTGELFF.